Described below is a single T cell receptor beta chain sequence and its context. Profiles of TCR beta VDJ and CDR3 were generated from a genomic DNA template. TCRdb independently ran MiXCR on the reads; one entry per CDR3 protein. The sample lists 450,000 to 600,000 distinct CDR3 sequences, approximately 33% occurring once. The source of the sample is a study of CD8+CD57+ T cells in acquired aplastic anemia. Individuals selected for sequencing had exhibited CD8+CD57+ cell expansion on flow cytometry. As a group, the patients uniformly had severe acquired aplastic anemia. Each patient gave a blood sample that was collected before any therapy had been received. Germline CDR1 and CDR2: SGDLS and YYNGEE. The V segment lost 5 bases and the J segment 4 bases; nucleotides outside the gene matches: 8. This CDR3 has 14 amino acids.

Sequenced input: sorted CD4+, CD8+, or CD8+CD57+ T cells (not recorded which) from PBMCs. The receptor's source is a human donor with aplastic anemia. The rearrangement uses TRBV9 and TRBJ1-1; 7 nucleotides line up with TRBD1. CDR3 DNA sequence: TGTGCCAGCAGGCAAGGGGGCTGGCTCACTGAAGCTTTCTTT. This translates into CASRQGGWLTEAFF.